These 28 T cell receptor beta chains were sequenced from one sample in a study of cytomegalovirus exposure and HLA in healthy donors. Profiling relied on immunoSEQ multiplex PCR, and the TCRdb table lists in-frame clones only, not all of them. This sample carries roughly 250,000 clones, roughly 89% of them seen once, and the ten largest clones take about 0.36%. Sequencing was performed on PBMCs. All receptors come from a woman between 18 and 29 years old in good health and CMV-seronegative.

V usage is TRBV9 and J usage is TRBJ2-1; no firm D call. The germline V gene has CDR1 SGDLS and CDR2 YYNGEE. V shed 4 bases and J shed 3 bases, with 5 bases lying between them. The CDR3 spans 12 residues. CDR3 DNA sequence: TGTGCCAGCAGCCTTAACTACAATGAGCAGTTCTTC. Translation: CASSLNYNEQFF.

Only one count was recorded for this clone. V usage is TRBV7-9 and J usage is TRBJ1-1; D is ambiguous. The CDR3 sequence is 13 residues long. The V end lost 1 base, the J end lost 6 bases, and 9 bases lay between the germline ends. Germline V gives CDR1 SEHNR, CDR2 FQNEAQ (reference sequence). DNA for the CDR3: TGTGCCAGCAGCTTAGGAGAATACTCTGAAGCTTTCTTT. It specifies CASSLGEYSEAFF.

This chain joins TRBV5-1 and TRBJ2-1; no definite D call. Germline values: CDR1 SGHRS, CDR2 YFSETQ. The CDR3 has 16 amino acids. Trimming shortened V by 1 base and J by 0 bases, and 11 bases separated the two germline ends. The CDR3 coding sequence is TGCGCCAGCAGCTTGCAAGCGTTCGACTCCTACAATGAGCAGTTCTTC. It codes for CASSLQAFDSYNEQFF.

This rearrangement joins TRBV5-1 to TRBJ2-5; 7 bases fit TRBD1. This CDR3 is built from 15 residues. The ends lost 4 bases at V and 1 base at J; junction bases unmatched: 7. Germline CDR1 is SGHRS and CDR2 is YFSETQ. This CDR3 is CASSNGTVLQETQYF. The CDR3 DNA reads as TGCGCCAGCAGCAACGGGACAGTTCTCCAAGAGACCCAGTACTTC. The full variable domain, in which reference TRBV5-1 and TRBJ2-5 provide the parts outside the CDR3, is KAGVTQTPRYLIKTRGQQVTLSCSPISGHRSVSWYQQTPGQGLQFLFEYFSETQRNKGNFPGRFSGRQFSNSRSEMNVSTLELGDSALYLCASSNGTVLQETQYFGPGTRLLVL.

The CDR3 DNA follows: TGTGCCAGCAGCCAACAGGCGAGCTCCTACAATGAGCAGTTCTTC. This codes for CASSQQASSYNEQFF. V usage is TRBV7-7 and J usage is TRBJ2-1; D might be TRBD1 (5 bases). CDR3 length: 15 residues. V lost 5 bases, J lost 0 bases, and 11 bases lay in between. Germline CDR1 and CDR2: SSHAT and FNYEAQ (reference sequence).

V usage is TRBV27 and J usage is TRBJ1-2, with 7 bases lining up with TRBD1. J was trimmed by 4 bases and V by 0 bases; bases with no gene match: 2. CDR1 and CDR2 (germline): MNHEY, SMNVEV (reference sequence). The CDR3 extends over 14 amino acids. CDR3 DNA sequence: TGTGCCAGCAGTTTATCAGGGGGCGGCTATGGCTACACCTTC. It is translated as CASSLSGGGYGYTF.

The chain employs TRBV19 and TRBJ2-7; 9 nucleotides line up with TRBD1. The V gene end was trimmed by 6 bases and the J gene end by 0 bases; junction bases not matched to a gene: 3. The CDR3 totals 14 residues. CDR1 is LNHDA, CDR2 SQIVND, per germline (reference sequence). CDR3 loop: CASRRTGDSYEQYF. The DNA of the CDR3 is TGTGCCAGTAGGAGGACAGGGGACTCCTACGAGCAGTACTTC.

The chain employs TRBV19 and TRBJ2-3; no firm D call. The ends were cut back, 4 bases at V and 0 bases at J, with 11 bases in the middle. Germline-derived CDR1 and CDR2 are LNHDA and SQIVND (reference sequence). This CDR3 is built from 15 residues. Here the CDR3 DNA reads TGTGCCAGTAGTACTCCCTTAGAGAGCACAGATACGCAGTATTTT. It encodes CASSTPLESTDTQYF.

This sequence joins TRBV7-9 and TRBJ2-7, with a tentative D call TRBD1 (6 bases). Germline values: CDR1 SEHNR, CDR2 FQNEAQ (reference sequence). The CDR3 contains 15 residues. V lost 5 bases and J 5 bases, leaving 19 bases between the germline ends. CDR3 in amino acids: CASSLASQGFHEQYF. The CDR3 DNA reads TGTGCCAGCAGCCTCGCCTCTCAGGGGTTTCACGAGCAGTACTTC.

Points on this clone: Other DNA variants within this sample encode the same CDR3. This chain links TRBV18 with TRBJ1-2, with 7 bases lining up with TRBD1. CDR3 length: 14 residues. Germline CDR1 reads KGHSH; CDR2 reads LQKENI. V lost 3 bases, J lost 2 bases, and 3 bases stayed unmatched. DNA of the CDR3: TGTGCCAGCTCACCGGGACAGCTCAACTATGGCTACACCTTC. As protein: CASSPGQLNYGYTF.

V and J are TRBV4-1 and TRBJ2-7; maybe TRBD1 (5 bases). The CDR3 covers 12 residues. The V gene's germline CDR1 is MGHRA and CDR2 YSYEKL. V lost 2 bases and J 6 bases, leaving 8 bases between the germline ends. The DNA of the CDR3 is TGCGCCAGCAGCCAATTTGGGGCCGAGCAGTACTTC. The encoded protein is CASSQFGAEQYF.

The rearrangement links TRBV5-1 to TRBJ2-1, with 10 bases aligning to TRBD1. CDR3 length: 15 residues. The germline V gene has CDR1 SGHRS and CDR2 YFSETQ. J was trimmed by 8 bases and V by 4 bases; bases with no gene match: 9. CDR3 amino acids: CASSPGVTGGDEQFF. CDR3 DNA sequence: TGCGCCAGCAGCCCTGGTGTGACAGGGGGCGATGAGCAGTTCTTC.

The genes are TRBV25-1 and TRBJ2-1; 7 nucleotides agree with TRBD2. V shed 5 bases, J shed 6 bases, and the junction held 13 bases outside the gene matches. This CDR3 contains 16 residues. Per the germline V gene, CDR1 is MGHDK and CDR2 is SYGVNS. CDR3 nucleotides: TGTGCCAGCAGTAAGCATGGGGGGGGGAAGATCAATGAGCAGTTCTTC. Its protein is CASSKHGGGKINEQFF. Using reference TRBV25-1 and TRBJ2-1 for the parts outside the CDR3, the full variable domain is EADIYQTPRYLVIGTGKKITLECSQTMGHDKMYWYQQDPGMELHLIHYSYGVNSTEKGDLSSESTVSRIRTEHFPLTLESARPSHTSQYLCASSKHGGGKINEQFFGPGTRLTVL.

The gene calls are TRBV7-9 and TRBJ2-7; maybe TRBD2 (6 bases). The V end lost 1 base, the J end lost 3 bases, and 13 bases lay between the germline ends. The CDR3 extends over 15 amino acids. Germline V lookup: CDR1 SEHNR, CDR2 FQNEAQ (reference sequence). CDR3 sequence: CASSLDLATRYEQYF. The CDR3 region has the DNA TGTGCCAGCAGCTTAGATCTAGCGACACGCTACGAGCAGTACTTC. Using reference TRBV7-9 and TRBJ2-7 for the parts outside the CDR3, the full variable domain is DTGVSQNPRHKITKRGQNVTFRCDPISEHNRLYWYRQTLGQGPEFLTYFQNEAQLEKSRLLSDRFSAERPKGSFSTLEIQRTEQGDSAMYLCASSLDLATRYEQYFGPGTRLTVT.

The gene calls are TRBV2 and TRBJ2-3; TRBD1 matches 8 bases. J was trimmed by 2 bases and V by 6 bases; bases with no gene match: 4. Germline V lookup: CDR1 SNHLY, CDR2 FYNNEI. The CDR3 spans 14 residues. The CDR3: CASSGQGTTDTQYF. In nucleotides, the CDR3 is TGTGCCAGCAGCGGACAGGGAACCACAGATACGCAGTATTTT.

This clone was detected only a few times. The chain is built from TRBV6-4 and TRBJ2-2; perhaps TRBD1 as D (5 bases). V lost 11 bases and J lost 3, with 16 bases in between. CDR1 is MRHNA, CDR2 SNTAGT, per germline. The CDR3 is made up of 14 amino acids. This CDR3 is CARQIYYHTGELFF. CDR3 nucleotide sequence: TGTGCCCGACAGATCTATTATCACACCGGGGAGCTGTTTTTT.

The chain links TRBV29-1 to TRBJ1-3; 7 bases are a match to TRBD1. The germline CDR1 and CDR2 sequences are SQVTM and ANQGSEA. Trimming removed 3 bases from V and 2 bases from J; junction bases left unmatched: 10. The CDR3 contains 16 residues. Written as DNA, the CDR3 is TGCAGCGTTGAGATGACAGGGCGCCCCACTGGAAACACCATATATTTT. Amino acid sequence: CSVEMTGRPTGNTIYF. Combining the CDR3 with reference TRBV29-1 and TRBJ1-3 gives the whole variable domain SAVISQKPSRDICQRGTSLTIQCQVDSQVTMMFWYRQQPGQSLTLIATANQGSEATYESGFVIDKFPISRPNLTFSTLTVSNMSPEDSSIYLCSVEMTGRPTGNTIYFGEGSWLTVV.

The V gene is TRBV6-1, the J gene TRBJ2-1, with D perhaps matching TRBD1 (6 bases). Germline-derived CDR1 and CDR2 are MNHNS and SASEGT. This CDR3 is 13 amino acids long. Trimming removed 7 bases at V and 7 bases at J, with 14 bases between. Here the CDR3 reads CASNRTERNEQFF. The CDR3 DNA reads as TGTGCCAGCAACCGGACAGAGCGTAATGAGCAGTTCTTC.

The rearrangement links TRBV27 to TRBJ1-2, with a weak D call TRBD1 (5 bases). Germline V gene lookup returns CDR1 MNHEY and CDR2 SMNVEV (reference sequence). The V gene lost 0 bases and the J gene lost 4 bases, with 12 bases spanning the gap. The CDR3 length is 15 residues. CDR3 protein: CASSLSGQGFYGYTF. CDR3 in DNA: TGTGCCAGCAGTTTATCGGGCCAGGGCTTCTATGGCTACACCTTC.

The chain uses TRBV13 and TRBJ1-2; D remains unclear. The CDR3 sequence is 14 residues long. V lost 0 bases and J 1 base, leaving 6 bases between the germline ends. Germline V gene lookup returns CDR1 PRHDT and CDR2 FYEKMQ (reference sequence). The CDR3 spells CASSLGRSNYGYTF. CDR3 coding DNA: TGTGCCAGCAGCTTAGGCCGTAGTAACTATGGCTACACCTTC.

The CDR3 spells CASSQWAGSYEQYV. The CDR3 coding sequence is TGTGCCAGCAGCCAGTGGGCAGGCTCCTACGAGCAGTACGTC. The chain is built from TRBV7-8 and TRBJ2-7; D call uncertain. The CDR3 runs 14 residues. Per the germline V gene, CDR1 is SGHVS and CDR2 is FQNEAQ. Trimming left V 5 bases short and J 0 bases short, with 11 bases between.

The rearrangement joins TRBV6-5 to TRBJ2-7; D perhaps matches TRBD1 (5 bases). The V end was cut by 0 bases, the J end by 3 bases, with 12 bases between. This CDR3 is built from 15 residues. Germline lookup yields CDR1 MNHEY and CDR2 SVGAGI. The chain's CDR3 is CASSYSSGWGYEQYF. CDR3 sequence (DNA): TGTGCCAGCAGTTACTCTTCAGGGTGGGGCTACGAGCAGTACTTC.

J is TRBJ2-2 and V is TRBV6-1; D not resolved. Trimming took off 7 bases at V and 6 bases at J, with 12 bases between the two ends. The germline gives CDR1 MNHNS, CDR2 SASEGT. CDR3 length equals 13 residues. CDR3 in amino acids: CASIMVQPGELFF. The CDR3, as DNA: TGTGCCAGCATTATGGTACAACCCGGGGAGCTGTTTTTT.

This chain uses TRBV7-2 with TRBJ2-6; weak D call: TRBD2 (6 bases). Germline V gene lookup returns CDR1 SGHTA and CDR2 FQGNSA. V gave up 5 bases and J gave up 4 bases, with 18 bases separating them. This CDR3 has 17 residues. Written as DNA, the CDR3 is TGTGCCAGCAGCCCCGGGACTCGGTCCGGGGGGGCCAACGTCCTGACTTTC. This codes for CASSPGTRSGGANVLTF.

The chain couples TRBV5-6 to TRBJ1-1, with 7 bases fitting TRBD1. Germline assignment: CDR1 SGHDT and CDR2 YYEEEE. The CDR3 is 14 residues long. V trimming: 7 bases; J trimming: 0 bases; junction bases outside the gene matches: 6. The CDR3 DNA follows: TGTGCCAGCTTGGACAGGAGACTGAACACTGAAGCTTTCTTT. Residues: CASLDRRLNTEAFF.

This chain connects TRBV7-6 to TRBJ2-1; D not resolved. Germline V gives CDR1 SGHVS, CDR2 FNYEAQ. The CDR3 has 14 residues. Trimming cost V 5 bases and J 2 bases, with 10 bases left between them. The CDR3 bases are TGTGCCAGCAGCCACTTCACCCCCTACAATGAGCAGTTCTTC. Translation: CASSHFTPYNEQFF.

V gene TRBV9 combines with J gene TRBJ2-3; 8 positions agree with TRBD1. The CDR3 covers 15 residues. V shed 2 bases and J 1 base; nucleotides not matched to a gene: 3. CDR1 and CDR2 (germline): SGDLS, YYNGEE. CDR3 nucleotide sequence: TGTGCCAGCAGCGTCGGGACAGGACGCACAGATACGCAGTATTTT. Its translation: CASSVGTGRTDTQYF.

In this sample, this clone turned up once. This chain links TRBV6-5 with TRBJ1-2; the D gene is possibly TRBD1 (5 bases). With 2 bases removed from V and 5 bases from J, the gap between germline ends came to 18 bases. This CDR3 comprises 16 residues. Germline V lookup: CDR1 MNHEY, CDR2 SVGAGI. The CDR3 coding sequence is TGTGCCAGCAGTTACGTGTCCGCCGCGGGGGGTTATGGCTACACCTTC. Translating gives CASSYVSAAGGYGYTF.